A selection of T cell receptor beta chains follows, all from one sample in a study of OX40 agonist ivuxolimab in advanced cancers. TCRdb keeps only in-frame clones here, not all; method: immunoSEQ multiplex PCR. The top ten clones hold roughly 1% of a sample with tens of thousands of clones, 75% to 90% of them seen once. The starting material was CD4+ or CD8+ T cells sorted from blood, obtained in a trial of the OX40 agonist ivuxolimab. The receptors originated from an adult with an advanced solid tumor such as melanoma, head and neck, liver or kidney cancer. Each CDR3 is given with its conserved first and last residue. The order of the fields is D gene, clone size, J gene, V gene, CDR3 protein. The D gene is left open where the match is weak. The listing skips clone size in some rows; elsewhere it reads once, few, many or a size class.

TRBD1,-,TRBJ2-7,TRBV28,CATTGGSYEQYF
TRBD2,-,TRBJ2-2,TRBV18,CASSIGLAGVGTGELFF
-,-,TRBJ1-2,TRBV9,CASSRVDYGYTF
TRBD1,-,TRBJ1-1,TRBV7-9,CASSRRQGRDSTEAFF
-,-,TRBJ2-5,TRBV9,CASSIEGETQYF
-,-,TRBJ2-7,TRBV11-2,CASSLFWSSYEQYF
-,-,TRBJ2-4,TRBV11-3,CASRGAAKNIQYF
-,-,TRBJ1-1,TRBV27,CASMQGRRYTEAFF
-,-,TRBJ2-7,TRBV19,CASSISSTGRDYEQYF
-,-,TRBJ1-5,TRBV21-1,CASTNLSCLNQPQHF
-,-,TRBJ2-3,TRBV7-3,CASSPNQVADTQYF
-,-,TRBJ2-1,TRBV5-1,CASSHGVLAVNEQFF
TRBD1,-,TRBJ2-5,TRBV25-1,CASRTTGGSETQYF
-,few,TRBJ1-5,TRBV4-1,CASSQDPSNQPQHF
-,-,TRBJ1-1,TRBV7-2,CASSPQGEAFF
TRBD2,few,TRBJ2-7,TRBV11-3,CASSLDPSGTYEQYF
TRBD1,-,TRBJ1-5,TRBV5-1,CASSSTGQKGQPQHF
-,-,TRBJ2-1,TRBV11-3,CASSLMDNEQFF
TRBD2,-,TRBJ2-1,TRBV7-8,CASSPRLALVAYNEQFF
TRBD1,-,TRBJ2-1,TRBV18,CASSPPQGDEQFF
-,-,TRBJ2-6,TRBV19,CASSGQSSGANVLTF
TRBD2,-,TRBJ2-3,TRBV4-1,CASSQEWASGTTDTQYF
-,-,TRBJ2-5,TRBV28,CASSFSAFQETQYF
TRBD1,-,TRBJ1-1,TRBV29-1,CSDWTGGLNTEAFF
TRBD2,-,TRBJ2-7,TRBV6-1,CASSQGREGLGEQYF
TRBD1,-,TRBJ2-5,TRBV28,CASSRDRGSETQYF
-,-,TRBJ2-7,TRBV6-5,CASRPTGTSLYEQYF
-,-,TRBJ1-6,TRBV28,CASRRGDSPLHF
-,once,TRBJ1-2,TRBV29-1,CSVRTGSVGGYTF
-,-,TRBJ1-5,TRBV2,CASSDEGRGQPQHF
TRBD2,-,TRBJ2-2,TRBV29-1,CSVGLAGFTTGELFF
-,-,TRBJ1-5,TRBV30,CAWSGKTGSNQPQHF
-,-,TRBJ1-2,TRBV6-5,CASSYSGQVTNYGYTF
-,-,TRBJ2-5,TRBV13,CASSFSKVQETQYF
-,-,TRBJ1-2,TRBV12-2,CASRSRPGQGANYGYTF
TRBD1,-,TRBJ2-3,TRBV5-4,CASSSGRGQGAHTQYF
-,-,TRBJ2-2,TRBV29-1,CSATGGRGSTGELFF
TRBD2,-,TRBJ2-1,TRBV27,CASSFLAGTSKFYEQFF
-,-,TRBJ1-2,TRBV7-9,CASSLEEGLNYGYTF
-,-,TRBJ1-1,TRBV6-1,CASSDTGFAEAFF
TRBD1,-,TRBJ1-2,TRBV15,CATSTRTGVDYGYTF
TRBD1,-,TRBJ2-5,TRBV5-1,CASSLARGRETQYF
TRBD1,-,TRBJ2-2,TRBV7-9,CASSPGTGRGTGELFF
-,-,TRBJ2-4,TRBV30,CASSGQGIQYF
-,-,TRBJ1-3,TRBV18,CASSPTPATIPTSGNTIYF
-,-,TRBJ2-5,TRBV10-3,CAISDGTKETQYF
-,-,TRBJ2-1,TRBV10-3,CANKDSLSYNEQFF
-,-,TRBJ2-4,TRBV5-4,CASSPSLPAKNIQYF